The 31 T cell receptor beta chains below all came from one sample that was sequenced in a study of T cells after yellow fever vaccination. MiXCR, applied by TCRdb to the 5' RACE reads, yields one record per CDR3 protein. The profile shows approximately 610,000 distinct CDR3 sequences, roughly 17% of them singletons. Here the sequenced sample was PBMCs, taken about 5 days after the first yellow fever vaccination. The receptors stem from a man between 18 and 29 years old who received the YFV17D yellow fever vaccine.

The chain links TRBV20-1 to TRBJ2-3; D possibly corresponds to TRBD2 (6 bases). This CDR3 contains 13 residues. Per the germline V gene, CDR1 is DFQATT and CDR2 is SNEGSKA (reference sequence). The germline V and J ends were trimmed by 1 base and 5 bases, with 10 bases remaining between them. This CDR3 is CSARVVGGDTQYF. DNA for the CDR3: TGCAGTGCTAGAGTGGTGGGGGGAGATACGCAGTATTTT.

V usage is TRBV12-3 or TRBV12-4 and J usage is TRBJ1-6; possibly TRBD1 for D (6 bases). With 1 base removed from V and 14 bases from J, the gap between germline ends came to 18 bases. This CDR3 contains 15 residues. Written as DNA, the CDR3 is TGTGCCAGCAGTTTAGTTGGCAGGGGAAGGAATACCCTCCACTTT. Encoded protein: CASSLVGRGRNTLHF.

The chain combines TRBV10-3 with TRBJ2-7; 10 bases are a match to TRBD2. J was trimmed by 1 base and V by 6 bases; bases with no gene match: 3. CDR1 and CDR2 from the germline V gene are ENHRY and SYGVKD. This CDR3 comprises 14 residues. CDR3 protein: CAISPGLASYEQYF. CDR3 sequence (DNA): TGTGCCATCAGCCCGGGACTAGCGTCCTACGAGCAGTACTTC.

This clonotype appeared a few times. This sequence joins TRBV5-1 and TRBJ2-2; TRBD1 might be the D (6 bases). This CDR3 region has 15 residues. V lost 2 bases and J 5 bases, leaving 13 bases between the germline ends. Germline V lookup: CDR1 SGHRS, CDR2 YFSETQ. CDR3 protein: CASSLNTGMTGELFF. In nucleotides, the CDR3 is TGCGCCAGCAGCTTAAATACAGGGATGACCGGGGAGCTGTTTTTT.

The V gene is TRBV7-9, the J gene TRBJ1-4; 7 bases map to TRBD1. The CDR3 contains 16 residues. CDR1 is SEHNR, CDR2 FQNEAQ, per germline (reference sequence). Trimming at V came to 2 bases and at J to 2 bases, leaving 5 bases not matched to a gene. The CDR3 DNA follows: TGTGCCAGCAGCTTAAGGGACAGTGGGACTAATGAAAAACTGTTTTTT. It specifies CASSLRDSGTNEKLFF.

The V gene is TRBV6-2 or TRBV6-3, the J gene TRBJ2-5; 11 bases align to TRBD2. CDR1 is MNHEY and CDR2 is SVGEGT in the germline V gene. The CDR3 is 15 residues long. The V gene end was trimmed by 2 bases and the J gene end by 4 bases; junction bases not matched to a gene: 3. The CDR3 region is CASSYPGTSGETQYF. CDR3 DNA: TGTGCCAGCAGTTACCCAGGGACTAGCGGAGAGACCCAGTACTTC.

The V call is TRBV7-9, the J call TRBJ1-4; D remains unclear. Germline CDR1 is SEHNR and CDR2 is FQNEAQ (reference sequence). V lost 2 bases to trimming and J lost 8 bases, with 12 bases between them. The CDR3 extends over 14 amino acids. CDR3 bases: TGTGCCAGCAGCTTAACTGAAAGGTGGGAAAAACTGTTTTTT. It yields the protein CASSLTERWEKLFF.

In this sample, this clonotype turned up a few times. The chain couples TRBV6-5 to TRBJ2-1, with 15 bases that match TRBD2. The germline V gene encodes CDR1 MNHEY and CDR2 SVGAGI. The V segment lost 2 bases and the J segment 3 bases; nucleotides outside the gene matches: 5. The CDR3 runs 18 residues. Here the CDR3 reads CASSYERTSGGDYNEQFF. In DNA, the CDR3 is TGTGCCAGCAGTTACGAAAGGACTAGCGGGGGGGACTACAATGAGCAGTTCTTC.

J is TRBJ2-3 and V is TRBV4-3; 14 bases are a match to TRBD2. Germline CDR1 reads LGHNA; CDR2 reads YSLEER. With V trimmed by 5 bases and J by 1 base, 8 bases remained unmatched. There are 18 residues in the CDR3. CDR3 nucleotide sequence: TGCGCCAGCAGCTTAAGACTAGCGGGGGGGCTTGGCACAGATACGCAGTATTTT. This gives the protein CASSLRLAGGLGTDTQYF.

V usage is TRBV5-1 and J usage is TRBJ2-7, with a weak D call TRBD1 (6 bases). Germline loops: CDR1 SGHRS, CDR2 YFSETQ. V lost 4 bases and J 7 bases, leaving 15 bases between the germline ends. This CDR3 has 13 amino acids. The DNA for the CDR3 is TGCGCCAGCAGCATCCGGGACATGCTGGAGCAGTACTTC. Its translation is CASSIRDMLEQYF.

V is TRBV11-3 and J is TRBJ2-3, with a tentative D call TRBD2 (5 bases). Germline loops: CDR1 SGHNT, CDR2 YENEEA. The CDR3 is made up of 13 amino acids. The V end was cut by 4 bases, the J end by 7 bases, with 12 bases between. Here the CDR3 DNA reads TGTGCCAGCAGCTGGGAGCCCGGGTATACGCAGTATTTT. Its translation: CASSWEPGYTQYF.

The V gene is TRBV7-8, the J gene TRBJ2-3, with 8 bases that match TRBD2. V was clipped by 6 bases and J by 3 bases; unmatched bases: 11. The CDR3 has 16 residues. Germline CDR1 is SGHVS and CDR2 is FQNEAQ. In DNA form, the CDR3 reads TGTGCCAGCAGGTTCTCTCGGGGGGGTGGGACAGATACGCAGTATTTT. Translated, it gives CASRFSRGGGTDTQYF.

The chain employs TRBV6-4 and TRBJ2-1; the D is unclear. The CDR3 totals 18 residues. Deletions cut 0 bases from V and 0 bases from J, with 15 bases between. Germline V gene lookup returns CDR1 MRHNA and CDR2 SNTAGT. The chain's CDR3 is CASSDSVSGSSSYNEQFF. CDR3 nucleotides: TGTGCCAGCAGTGACTCAGTGTCCGGATCGAGCTCCTACAATGAGCAGTTCTTC.

This chain connects TRBV5-4 to TRBJ2-3, with D possibly TRBD1 on 7 matching bases. The CDR3 has 16 amino acids. The germline V gene has CDR1 SGHNT and CDR2 YYREEE (reference sequence). Trimming stripped 4 bases from V and 4 bases from J, with 19 bases between. CDR3 DNA sequence: TGTGCCAGCAGCCCTTCGTTCCAGGGGGGACCAGATACGCAGTATTTT. It is translated as CASSPSFQGGPDTQYF.

This clonotype was counted at least ten times. This chain joins TRBV4-1 and TRBJ2-4; D unresolved. Germline CDR1 MGHRA, CDR2 YSYEKL. The germline V and J ends were trimmed by 4 bases and 5 bases, with 9 bases remaining between them. This CDR3 has 13 amino acids. CDR3 sequence (DNA): TGCGCCAGCAGCCTCGACGACCAAAACATTCAGTACTTC. Protein product: CASSLDDQNIQYF.

The sample holds a few counts of this clonotype. This rearrangement joins TRBV18 to TRBJ1-1; unclear D gene. Germline-derived CDR1 and CDR2 are KGHSH and LQKENI. V lost 6 bases to trimming and J lost 1 base, with 12 bases between them. This CDR3 contains 14 residues. The CDR3 bases are TGTGCCAGCTCGCCGACCGAGGCGAACACTGAAGCTTTCTTT. Protein: CASSPTEANTEAFF.

This clonotype showed up just a few times. This chain joins TRBV12-3 or TRBV12-4 and TRBJ2-3; D is perhaps TRBD1 or TRBD2 (5 bases each). The CDR3 extends over 14 amino acids. Trimming took 6 bases from V and 2 from J, leaving 12 bases between them. CDR3 sequence: CASRLDGTTDTQYF. Written as DNA, the CDR3 is TGTGCCAGCAGGCTGGACGGGACCACAGATACGCAGTATTTT.

This rearrangement joins TRBV10-3 to TRBJ2-1; D not certain. This CDR3 contains 14 residues. V lost 2 bases and J 6 bases, leaving 11 bases between the germline ends. The germline V gene encodes CDR1 ENHRY and CDR2 SYGVKD. The CDR3 here is CAISEQAGINEQFF. The CDR3, as DNA: TGTGCCATCAGTGAGCAGGCTGGAATCAATGAGCAGTTCTTC.

This chain links TRBV7-2 with TRBJ1-1; 9 nucleotides line up with TRBD1. The CDR3 runs to 14 residues. Germline CDR1 reads SGHTA; CDR2 reads FQGNSA. With 6 bases clipped from V and 5 bases from J, the junction kept 7 bases outside the gene matches. In DNA form, the CDR3 reads TGTGCCAGCAGTTCCGGGACAGGGCGGACTGAAGCTTTCTTT. This gives the protein CASSSGTGRTEAFF.

The V gene is TRBV7-8, the J gene TRBJ1-5, with a possible D match to TRBD1 (6 bases). Trimming took 5 bases from V and 4 from J, leaving 18 bases between them. The CDR3 totals 16 residues. CDR1 is SGHVS, CDR2 FQNEAQ, per germline. CDR3 DNA: TGTGCCAGCAGCGCACCCCGACAGGCGCAGAATCAGCCCCAGCATTTT. This encodes CASSAPRQAQNQPQHF.

This chain connects TRBV25-1 to TRBJ2-3, with D maybe TRBD1 (6 bases). This CDR3 is 13 amino acids long. With 6 bases removed from V and 4 bases from J, the gap between germline ends came to 11 bases. CDR1 MGHDK and CDR2 SYGVNS come from the germline V gene. CDR3 bases: TGTGCCAGCAGACAGGGTGTAGCAGATACGCAGTATTTT. It translates to CASRQGVADTQYF.

DNA for the CDR3: TGTGCCAGTAGTTCCCTCAACTCCGGGACGAGGGCTTTCTTT. Its translation: CASSSLNSGTRAFF. This rearrangement joins TRBV19 to TRBJ1-1; D may be TRBD1 (5 bases). The CDR3 has 14 amino acids. V was cut by 5 bases and J by 11 bases, with 21 bases left in between. In germline, CDR1 is LNHDA, CDR2 SQIVND (reference sequence). The variable domain in full, with the rest retrieved from reference TRBV19 and TRBJ1-1, is DGGITQSPKYLFRKEGQNVTLSCEQNLNHDAMYWYRQDPGQGLRLIYYSQIVNDFQKGDIAEGYSVSREKKESFPLTVTSAQKNPTAFYLCASSSLNSGTRAFFGQGTRLTVV.

The V call is TRBV11-2, the J call TRBJ2-5; 11 bases fit TRBD1. The ends lost 4 bases at V and 5 bases at J; junction bases unmatched: 6. The length of the CDR3 is 15 residues. Germline V gene sequence: CDR1 SGHAT, CDR2 FQNNGV. CDR3 DNA sequence: TGTGCCAGCAGCTGGAGGACAGGGGGCGGGGAGACCCAGTACTTC. Its translation is CASSWRTGGGETQYF.

The chain has TRBV28 and TRBJ1-5, with 9 bases fitting TRBD1. This CDR3 comprises 15 residues. Germline V lookup: CDR1 MDHEN, CDR2 SYDVKM. J lost 7 bases, V lost 5 bases, and 9 bases had no gene match. The CDR3 region has the DNA TGTGCCAGCAGTCTACAGACAGGGGGAGGGCAGCCCCAGCATTTT. Its translation is CASSLQTGGGQPQHF. The variable domain in full, with the rest retrieved from reference TRBV28 and TRBJ1-5, is DVKVTQSSRYLVKRTGEKVFLECVQDMDHENMFWYRQDPGLGLRLIYFSYDVKMKEKGDIPEGYSVSREKKERFSLILESASTNQTSMYLCASSLQTGGGQPQHFGDGTRLSIL.

The chain is built from TRBV10-3 and TRBJ2-2; 14 nucleotides agree with TRBD2. With V trimmed by 6 bases and J by 8 bases, 8 bases remained unmatched. CDR1 ENHRY and CDR2 SYGVKD come from the germline V gene. This CDR3 is 16 amino acids long. CDR3 amino acids: CAIRGLAGAAEGELFF. DNA for the CDR3: TGTGCCATCAGGGGACTAGCGGGGGCAGCGGAGGGGGAGCTGTTTTTT.

This chain connects TRBV25-1 to TRBJ1-2; 10 bases are a match to TRBD1. The germline V gene encodes CDR1 MGHDK and CDR2 SYGVNS. V was pared by 4 bases and J by 8 bases, with 4 bases of the junction left unmatched. This CDR3 is 13 amino acids long. The chain's CDR3 is CASSGDRGYGYTF. CDR3 coding DNA: TGTGCCAGCAGTGGGGACAGGGGTTACGGCTACACCTTC.

The rearrangement links TRBV6-5 to TRBJ2-3, with TRBD2 matching 9 bases. CDR3 length: 14 residues. V lost 5 bases and J lost 5; bases outside the gene matches: 5. The germline V gene has CDR1 MNHEY and CDR2 SVGAGI. For the CDR3, the DNA is TGTGCCAGCAGTCGCGGACTAGCGAGAGATACGCAGTATTTT. Its translation: CASSRGLARDTQYF.

This clonotype has just a few counts. The chain employs TRBV12-3 or TRBV12-4 and TRBJ2-2; no firm D call. The ends were cut back, 3 bases at V and 6 bases at J, with 14 bases in the middle. This CDR3 comprises 15 residues. The CDR3 region has the DNA TGTGCCAGCAGTTTTGGCCCACCTCGGGCCGGGGAGCTGTTTTTT. Translating gives CASSFGPPRAGELFF.

This clonotype was counted ten times or more. The chain links TRBV3-1 to TRBJ1-1; 8 bases fit TRBD1. Germline V gene lookup returns CDR1 LGHDT and CDR2 YNNKEL (reference sequence). This CDR3 spans 14 amino acids. V lost 1 base to trimming and J lost 3 bases; unmatched junction nucleotides: 1. CDR3 loop: CASSQGQGYTEAFF. CDR3 in DNA: TGTGCCAGCAGCCAAGGACAGGGGTACACTGAAGCTTTCTTT.

The V gene is TRBV9, the J gene TRBJ1-1; the D is unclear. This CDR3 is built from 14 residues. The V end lost 1 base, the J end lost 1 base, and 8 bases lay between the germline ends. Germline CDR1 and CDR2: SGDLS and YYNGEE. CDR3 amino acids: CASSVTQANTEAFF. The CDR3 DNA follows: TGTGCCAGCAGCGTAACTCAGGCGAACACTGAAGCTTTCTTT.

The chain is built from TRBV12-3 or TRBV12-4 and TRBJ2-7, with 11 bases identical to TRBD2. Germline trimming cut 6 bases from V and 4 bases from J; bases unmatched to any gene: 5. The CDR3 is 14 amino acids. CDR3 sequence: CASRHSGGGYEQYF. The CDR3 DNA sequence: TGTGCCAGCAGGCATAGCGGGGGGGGGTACGAGCAGTACTTC.